This TCR beta chain was retrieved from a study of blood T cell repertoires in COVID-19. For the study at large: Sites in the United States, Italy and Spain provided acute and convalescent COVID-19 samples. The analysed material was cDNA or gDNA that came from T cells, B-cell-depleted T cells, or PBMCs.

Trimming removed 1 base from V and 1 base from J, with 7 bases in between. Germline CDR1 SEHNR, CDR2 FQNEAQ (reference sequence). The CDR3 is 14 residues long. In its sample, this clone was seen once. Source study methods: Counts of nucleated cells, estimated from reference gene primer amplification, were obtained. Using immunoSEQ multiplex PCR, the repertoire was profiled, and TCRdb retains in-frame clones only, with some absent. That table gives V, J and clone size, and the DNA gave D and trimming. The table shows about 160,000 clones, with around 82% occurring only once. The rearrangement links TRBV7-9 to TRBJ2-5; D not certain. The sequencing sample was made of peripheral blood. The TCR sequence derives from an elderly man with COVID-19, enrolled during active disease. For the CDR3, the DNA is TGTGCCAGCAGCTTAGTGGCATTCCAAGAGACCCAGTACTTC. Protein sequence: CASSLVAFQETQYF.